This TCR beta chain emerged from a study of T cell responses to AZD1222 COVID-19 vaccine. Some clones are missing from TCRdb's copy, which holds only in-frame ones; the method was immunoSEQ multiplex PCR. The sample holds approximately 160,000 clones, about 90% seen once. The CDR3 spans 16 residues. CDR1 PRHDT and CDR2 FYEKMQ come from the germline V gene (reference sequence). V was cut by 5 bases and J by 4 bases, with 18 bases left in between. Points on this clone: Its target is not known.

Study results and caveats: Spike-specific TCR breadth and depth rose after two AZD1222 doses. Clonal diversity was possibly underestimated; the donors were predominantly white British and more often female. At baseline, seropositivity was found in only a handful of AZD1222 recipients. CD4 TCRs covered the whole spike, strongest at regions 160-218 and 743-854.

The source was peripheral blood, collected 28 days after the second AZD1222 dose. The sequence was obtained from an adult who received the AZD1222 COVID-19 vaccine. The rearrangement links TRBV13 to TRBJ1-3; D is possibly TRBD1 (5 bases). The CDR3 loop reads CASSPRWGVSGNTIYF. In DNA form, the CDR3 reads TGTGCCAGCAGCCCGAGGTGGGGGGTGTCAGGAAACACCATATATTTT.